The T cell receptor beta chain described here comes from a study of blood T cell repertoires in COVID-19 (dated by TCRdb to 2020 to 2021). Regarding the research as a whole: The collaborator samples originated in the United States, Italy and Spain and spanned the acute and convalescent phases of COVID-19. The prospective study material was composed of cDNA or gDNA derived from T cells, B-cell-depleted T cells, or PBMCs. Subjects who had been exposed to COVID-19, were actively infected with it, or had recovered from it provided the deeply sampled blood TCRbeta repertoires that made up the dataset. The repertoires were released in a freely available public database meant as a resource for research on the immune response to SARS-CoV-2. Samples came from the ongoing ImmuneRACE study (first 160 participants) plus 1,254 subjects from 6 global collaborators. Nearly every sample came with metadata listing a de-identified subject ID, COVID-19 status, age in years and sex. Where HLA class I and class II types were available, the types were taken from metadata supplied by the sample provider, not from assay-based typing.

Each collaborating institution followed its own protocols to collect whole blood in K2EDTA tubes. For TCRbeta analysis, collaborator samples were shipped as frozen whole blood, as isolated PBMCs, or as DNA extracted from either sample type. Including the terminal cysteine and phenylalanine, the CDR3 comprises 16 residues. Only the CDR3 part of the read is kept: 48 bases, read in frame from the first base. Taken from the germline V gene, the CDR1 and CDR2 loops are KGHSH and LQKENI. V was cut back by 3 bases and J by 2 bases, leaving a gap of 16 bases between them. With respect to this clone: Its antigen remains unidentified. Per-nucleotide qualities are absent, and no much larger clonotype sits a single base away.

TCRbeta CDR3 regions were amplified from genomic DNA by means of the immunoSEQ Assay, a bias-controlled multiplex PCR. The authors processed their data as follows. Within the assay, amplification of reference gene primers was used to estimate how many nucleated cells each sample contained. Sequence reads were collapsed and filtered to measure the absolute abundance of every unique TCRbeta CDR3 rearrangement. For each sample, productive Simpson clonality was calculated by taking the square root of Simpson's diversity index across productive rearrangements. In TCRdb, the immuneACCESS table is reduced to in-frame sequences with V and J assigned. These tables do not hold every clone; where another copy was compared, an unresolved V gene accounts for under half, and the others remain unexplained. V, J and clone size derive from that table, while D and trimming were established from the DNA sequence. A total of 150,000 or so clones appear in this sample, around 86% of them only once. 0.99% of the sample rests with the top ten.

Overall study outcomes, separate from this receptor: The quantity of clinical and demographic metadata differed by source and by participant and was supplied without curation.

Recombination joined TRBV18 with TRBJ1-1; TRBD1 could be the D gene, as 5 bases match. Source material: peripheral blood. This clonotype originated in a man younger than 30 with acute or convalescent COVID-19. The CDR3 protein is CASSPRGRGVNTEAFF. At the DNA level, the sequence is TGTGCCAGCTCACCCCGCGGTAGGGGCGTTAACACTGAAGCTTTCTTT. When the CDR3 is completed using the reference TRBV18 and TRBJ1-1 genes on either side, the full variable domain is NAGVMQNPRHLVRRRGQEARLRCSPMKGHSHVYWYRQLPEEGLKFMVYLQKENIIDESGMPKERFSAEFPKEGPSILRIQQVVRGDSAAYFCASSPRGRGVNTEAFFGQGTRLTVV.